This is a list of T cell receptor beta chains from one sample in a study of cytomegalovirus exposure and HLA in healthy donors. Sequenced by immunoSEQ multiplex PCR; TCRdb stores in-frame clones only, minus some. The top ten hold approximately 1.6% of the sample, which has tens of thousands of clones, around 76% seen once. Sequenced input: PBMCs. The receptors here all came from a man in his forties in good health and CMV-seronegative. CDR3s leave out the opening cysteine and the closing phenylalanine or tryptophan. Each record gives: D gene, clone size, J gene, V gene, CDR3 protein. The D gene is left open where the match is weak. Clone size is not always given. Where it is, it says once, few, many or a class for expanded clones.

>TRBD2|NA|TRBJ2-3|TRBV9
ASSPRGASGMSTQY
>NA|NA|TRBJ1-1|TRBV10-3
AISTGQLTHTEAF
>NA|NA|TRBJ1-5|TRBV28
ASSLWRRGSGWAQPQH
>TRBD2|NA|TRBJ2-1|TRBV15
ATSRVRAGGTNEQF
>NA|NA|TRBJ2-1|TRBV4-1
ASSLLGGNEQF
>TRBD2|NA|TRBJ2-1|TRBV6-5
ASSYQAGGSYNEQF
>NA|NA|TRBJ1-3|TRBV11-2
ASSASYTGNTIY
>TRBD2|NA|TRBJ2-1|TRBV7-9
ASSPSSGNYNEQF
>NA|NA|TRBJ2-7|TRBV28
ASSSQGSYEQY
>NA|NA|TRBJ2-1|TRBV7-2
ASSISNEQF
>NA|NA|TRBJ2-2|TRBV18
ASSPLRPPDTGELF
>TRBD2|once|TRBJ2-7|TRBV27
ASRADSGSYEQY
>TRBD1|NA|TRBJ2-7|TRBV5-1
ASNPTGAPYEQY
>TRBD2|few|TRBJ2-3|TRBV5-6
ASSPLAGGTDTQY
>NA|NA|TRBJ1-1|TRBV5-4
ASSRQSEAF
>NA|NA|TRBJ1-5|TRBV19
ASSVSRQPQH
>TRBD2|NA|TRBJ2-1|TRBV27
ASSPAVGLAGYNEQF
>TRBD2|NA|TRBJ2-2|TRBV11-3
ASSFGTSGYGNTGELF
>NA|few|TRBJ1-5|TRBV29-1
SVAGVNQPQH
>TRBD1|NA|TRBJ2-7|TRBV6-6
ASSLAGTGIEQY
>TRBD2|NA|TRBJ2-7|TRBV6-5
ASTASGAYEQY
>NA|NA|TRBJ2-3|TRBV19
ASSQGPTDTQY